These 29 T cell receptor beta chains originate from one sample sequenced in a study of blood T cell repertoires in COVID-19. Repertoires were generated with immunoSEQ multiplex PCR, while TCRdb's copy carries only in-frame clones and drops some. The table shows a few hundred thousand clones, with more than 75% occurring only once. Material: PBMCs or T cells enriched from blood (not recorded which). Receptors originate from a woman aged 55 to 70 in a cohort exposed to, infected with or recovered from COVID-19 (not recorded which).

The V and J genes are TRBV29-1 and TRBJ1-4; D unclear. Germline CDR1 SQVTM, CDR2 ANQGSEA. The CDR3 consists of 14 residues. Trimming cost V 0 bases and J 8 bases, with 13 bases left between them. CDR3 amino acids: CSVEETTPGEKLFF. In DNA, the CDR3 is TGCAGCGTTGAAGAAACTACACCGGGGGAAAAACTGTTTTTT.

The gene calls are TRBV5-4 and TRBJ2-1; D not certain. Trimming took 0 bases from V and 8 from J, leaving 12 bases between them. Looked up from germline, CDR1 is SGHNT and CDR2 is YYREEE (reference sequence). The CDR3 spans 14 residues. The CDR3 DNA reads TGTGCCAGCAGCTTGGCCTCTGAGGCGGATGAGCAGTTCTTC. Translating it yields CASSLASEADEQFF.

V and J are TRBV30 and TRBJ1-4; D remains ambiguous. This CDR3 has 14 amino acids. The V end was cut by 0 bases, the J end by 8 bases, with 13 bases between. CDR1 is GTSNPN and CDR2 is SVGIG in the germline V gene (reference sequence). CDR3 region: CAWSVQWGGEKLFF. CDR3 nucleotides: TGTGCCTGGAGTGTACAATGGGGAGGCGAAAAACTGTTTTTT.

The J gene is TRBJ2-3, the V gene TRBV5-4; TRBD2 matches at 7 bases. V was clipped by 0 bases and J by 0 bases; unmatched bases: 1. Germline CDR1 SGHNT, CDR2 YYREEE (reference sequence). This CDR3 is built from 15 residues. The CDR3 DNA sequence: TGTGCCAGCAGCTTGGATAGCGGGAGCACAGATACGCAGTATTTT. Translating gives CASSLDSGSTDTQYF.

V gene TRBV5-1 combines with J gene TRBJ2-1, with D possibly TRBD2 on 5 matching bases. The germline CDR1 and CDR2 sequences are SGHRS and YFSETQ. V shed 4 bases and J shed 9 bases, with 11 bases lying between them. CDR3 length: 12 amino acids. CDR3: CASSPRGGEQFF. The CDR3 DNA is TGCGCCAGCAGCCCGCGCGGAGGTGAGCAGTTCTTC. Combining the CDR3 with reference TRBV5-1 and TRBJ2-1 gives the whole variable domain KAGVTQTPRYLIKTRGQQVTLSCSPISGHRSVSWYQQTPGQGLQFLFEYFSETQRNKGNFPGRFSGRQFSNSRSEMNVSTLELGDSALYLCASSPRGGEQFFGPGTRLTVL.

This clone has only a few counts. The V and J genes are TRBV28 and TRBJ2-5; tentative D call: TRBD2 (7 bases). The germline CDR1 and CDR2 sequences are MDHEN and SYDVKM. This CDR3 is 17 amino acids long. Between the trimmed V and J ends, which lost 7 bases and 2 bases, there was a span of 23 bases. The CDR3 loop reads CASTPSGVGGLQETQYF. CDR3 DNA sequence: TGTGCCAGCACTCCCAGCGGGGTTGGGGGCTTACAAGAGACCCAGTACTTC.

In its sample, this clone was seen a few times. The chain has TRBV27 and TRBJ2-3; the D gene is possibly TRBD1 (6 bases). From germline, CDR1 is MNHEY and CDR2 SMNVEV (reference sequence). V was clipped by 4 bases and J by 2 bases, with 13 bases between them. The CDR3 runs 15 residues. For the CDR3, the DNA is TGTGCCAGCAGTTCAAGACAGGTTTACACAGATACGCAGTATTTT. It specifies CASSSRQVYTDTQYF.

V and J are TRBV6-5 and TRBJ2-4; 11 bases align to TRBD1. The CDR3 extends over 14 amino acids. The germline V gene has CDR1 MNHEY and CDR2 SVGAGI. V was pared by 5 bases and J by 8 bases, with 5 bases of the junction left unmatched. The CDR3 sequence is CASSSRDRGDIQYF. As DNA, the CDR3 is TGTGCCAGCAGTAGCCGGGACAGGGGGGACATTCAGTACTTC.

This CDR3 reads CAIRNFGLAGVRETQYF. As DNA, the CDR3 is TGTGCCATCAGGAACTTTGGACTAGCGGGAGTAAGAGAGACCCAGTACTTC. The chain recombines TRBV10-3 with TRBJ2-5, with 13 bases that match TRBD2. The length of the CDR3 is 17 residues. In germline, CDR1 is ENHRY, CDR2 SYGVKD. With 6 bases clipped from V and 4 bases from J, the junction kept 11 bases outside the gene matches.

This chain links TRBV7-9 with TRBJ1-1; weak D call: TRBD1 (6 bases). Per the germline V gene, CDR1 is SEHNR and CDR2 is FQNEAQ (reference sequence). Trimming took off 1 base at V and 10 bases at J, with 16 bases between the two ends. This CDR3 comprises 14 residues. The DNA of the CDR3 is TGTGCCAGCAGCTTAGGTGGGGGCTGGGTAGGAGCTTTCTTT. Translated: CASSLGGGWVGAFF.

The rearrangement uses TRBV7-9 and TRBJ2-7; 8 bases align to TRBD1. The CDR3 length is 13 residues. CDR1 and CDR2 from the germline V gene are SEHNR and FQNEAQ (reference sequence). V lost 6 bases, J lost 3 bases, and 4 bases stayed unmatched. Here the CDR3 reads CASRYGQGYEQYF. DNA of the CDR3: TGTGCCAGCAGATACGGACAGGGCTACGAGCAGTACTTC.

This clone was recorded a few times. As DNA, the CDR3 is TGTGCCAGCAGCCAAGCAGGCGCTAACTATGGCTACACCTTC. It specifies CASSQAGANYGYTF. The chain employs TRBV14 and TRBJ1-2; D not certain. V lost 1 base, J lost 0 bases, and 6 bases lay in between. The CDR3 consists of 14 residues. Germline V gene sequence: CDR1 SGHDN, CDR2 FVKESK.

This clone showed up just once. The gene calls are TRBV28 and TRBJ2-5, with D possibly TRBD1 on 6 matching bases. V shed 8 bases and J shed 1 base, with 17 bases lying between them. CDR3 length equals 15 residues. Germline assignment: CDR1 MDHEN and CDR2 SYDVKM. In DNA form, the CDR3 reads TGTGCCAGCGCAAGGGCAGGGGCGGGCCAAGAGACCCAGTACTTC. It encodes CASARAGAGQETQYF.

This clone was seen just once. The rearrangement uses TRBV28 and TRBJ2-7; TRBD2 might be the D (6 bases). Trimming took 2 bases from V and 0 from J, leaving 11 bases between them. Germline V gene data show CDR1 as MDHEN and CDR2 as SYDVKM. The CDR3 is made up of 15 amino acids. The CDR3 here is CASSLASAHSYEQYF. The CDR3 DNA reads TGTGCCAGCAGTTTAGCTAGCGCCCACTCCTACGAGCAGTACTTC. Full variable domain (rest looked up from reference TRBV28 and TRBJ2-7): DVKVTQSSRYLVKRTGEKVFLECVQDMDHENMFWYRQDPGLGLRLIYFSYDVKMKEKGDIPEGYSVSREKKERFSLILESASTNQTSMYLCASSLASAHSYEQYFGPGTRLTVT.

V gene TRBV2 combines with J gene TRBJ2-7; 8 nucleotides match TRBD2. The CDR3 extends over 15 amino acids. Per germline, CDR1 SNHLY and CDR2 FYNNEI. J was trimmed by 3 bases and V by 6 bases; bases with no gene match: 10. The CDR3: CASSPAWREVYEQYF. DNA of the CDR3: TGTGCCAGCAGCCCGGCGTGGCGGGAGGTCTACGAGCAGTACTTC.

A few counts support this clone. This sequence joins TRBV6-5 and TRBJ2-7; 7 nucleotides align to TRBD1. This CDR3 has 13 residues. Germline V lookup: CDR1 MNHEY, CDR2 SVGAGI. With 6 bases clipped from V and 2 bases from J, the junction kept 4 bases outside the gene matches. CDR3 nucleotides: TGTGCCAGCAGGAGGGGGCCCACCTACGAGCAGTACTTC. Amino acids: CASRRGPTYEQYF.

The gene calls are TRBV6-6 and TRBJ1-2; 9 nucleotides match TRBD1. Germline V gives CDR1 MNHNY, CDR2 SVGAGI (reference sequence). The CDR3 is 16 amino acids. Trimming at V came to 5 bases and at J to 8 bases, leaving 15 bases not matched to a gene. CDR3 protein: CASSRRDRERSHGYTF. CDR3 in DNA: TGTGCCAGCAGTCGACGGGACAGGGAAAGGTCTCACGGCTACACCTTC.

The gene calls are TRBV11-3 and TRBJ2-1; 8 positions match TRBD2. The CDR3 spans 17 residues. V shed 5 bases and J 1 base; nucleotides not matched to a gene: 10. In germline, CDR1 is SGHNT, CDR2 YENEEA. This CDR3 is CASSGLEGLGSYNEQFF. DNA of the CDR3: TGTGCCAGCAGCGGCTTGGAGGGACTAGGATCCTACAATGAGCAGTTCTTC.

The V and J genes are TRBV27 and TRBJ2-3; TRBD2 matches at 8 bases. The CDR3 is made up of 17 amino acids. J gave up 1 base and V 0 bases, and 6 bases lay outside the gene matches. Germline CDR1 is MNHEY and CDR2 is SMNVEV (reference sequence). The CDR3: CASSLSAGEGGTDTQYF. The CDR3 region has the DNA TGTGCCAGCAGTTTATCAGCGGGAGAAGGCGGCACAGATACGCAGTATTTT.

Of note for this clone: Relative to the germline gene, one junction end is altered; a read error may explain this. CDR3 sequence reads: CASSWGLAGVDF. The CDR3 DNA reads as TGTGCCAGCAGTTGGGGACTAGCGGGAGTCGATTTT. The chain recombines TRBV12-3 or TRBV12-4 with TRBJ2-3; 14 bases are shared with TRBD2. The CDR3 length is 12 residues.

This chain joins TRBV2 and TRBJ2-1; the match to TRBD2 covers 9 bases. Germline CDR1 reads SNHLY; CDR2 reads FYNNEI. Unmatched junction bases numbered 11, after V lost 7 bases and J lost 4 bases. This CDR3 contains 16 residues. CDR3 region: CASTKSRTSEYNEQFF. CDR3 in DNA: TGTGCCAGCACCAAGAGCAGGACTAGCGAGTACAATGAGCAGTTCTTC.

The CDR3 coding sequence is TGCGCCAGCAGTCCTACTAGCGACTTCCCCTACGAGCAGTACTTC. Protein sequence: CASSPTSDFPYEQYF. The V gene is TRBV10-1, the J gene TRBJ2-7; 7 positions match TRBD2. This CDR3 contains 15 residues. V lost 5 bases to trimming and J lost 2 bases; unmatched junction nucleotides: 9. Germline values: CDR1 WNHNN, CDR2 SYGVQD (reference sequence).

In its sample, this clone was seen a few times. The rearrangement uses TRBV11-2 and TRBJ2-1; 7 bases map to TRBD2. CDR1 SGHAT and CDR2 FQNNGV come from the germline V gene. CDR3 length: 16 amino acids. With V trimmed by 6 bases and J by 4 bases, 12 bases remained unmatched. CDR3 nucleotides: TGTGCCAGCAGGGTAGGGAGGGGAGGGACTTACAATGAGCAGTTCTTC. Translating gives CASRVGRGGTYNEQFF.

The genes are TRBV11-2 and TRBJ2-1, with no clear D. Trimming shortened V by 6 bases and J by 8 bases, and 8 bases separated the two germline ends. Germline values: CDR1 SGHAT, CDR2 FQNNGV. CDR3 length: 11 residues. The CDR3 DNA follows: TGTGCCAGCAGACGCACAGATGAGCAGTTCTTC. It codes for CASRRTDEQFF.

The V call is TRBV5-1, the J call TRBJ1-1; 8 bases map to TRBD1. CDR3 length: 14 residues. With 3 bases clipped from V and 2 bases from J, the junction kept 3 bases outside the gene matches. Germline CDR1 is SGHRS and CDR2 is YFSETQ. The CDR3 reads CASSWTGYNTEAFF. Here the CDR3 DNA reads TGCGCCAGCAGCTGGACAGGGTACAACACTGAAGCTTTCTTT.

The chain has TRBV7-3 and TRBJ1-3; D is possibly TRBD1 (6 bases). Trimming shortened V by 4 bases and J by 0 bases, and 10 bases separated the two germline ends. CDR1 and CDR2 (germline): SGHTA, FQGTGA. The CDR3 covers 15 residues. The CDR3 spells CASSSTGTSGNTIYF. The CDR3 bases are TGTGCCAGCAGCTCGACAGGTACCTCTGGAAACACCATATATTTT. Filled out from reference TRBV7-3 and TRBJ1-3, the complete variable domain reads GAGVSQTPSNKVTEKGKYVELRCDPISGHTALYWYRQSLGQGPEFLIYFQGTGAADDSGLPNDRFFAVRPEGSVSTLKIQRTERGDSAVYLCASSSTGTSGNTIYFGEGSWLTVV.

The rearrangement joins TRBV4-2 to TRBJ2-5, with 7 positions matching TRBD2. With V trimmed by 5 bases and J by 2 bases, 5 bases remained unmatched. This CDR3 is 14 amino acids long. The germline CDR1 and CDR2 sequences are LGHNA and YNFKEQ. The DNA for the CDR3 is TGTGCCAGCAGCTCGGGGCGGGGGCAAGAGACCCAGTACTTC. Translated, it gives CASSSGRGQETQYF.

This clone was seen a few times. J is TRBJ1-5 and V is TRBV7-2, with 7 bases lining up with TRBD1. Germline values: CDR1 SGHTA, CDR2 FQGNSA. V shed 3 bases, J shed 4 bases, and the junction held 9 bases outside the gene matches. The CDR3 is 16 residues long. The CDR3 loop reads CASSFTAGTANQPQHF. CDR3 nucleotide sequence: TGTGCCAGCAGCTTCACGGCCGGGACAGCGAATCAGCCCCAGCATTTT.

The chain employs TRBV29-1 and TRBJ2-3; 7 nucleotides align to TRBD2. Germline V gene lookup returns CDR1 SQVTM and CDR2 ANQGSEA. The J segment lost 3 bases and the V segment lost 4 bases, leaving 7 bases of the junction unmatched. This CDR3 spans 14 amino acids. The CDR3, as DNA: TGCAGCGTTGGCGTCGTGGGGGGGACAGATACGCAGTATTTT. This gives the protein CSVGVVGGTDTQYF.